This entry describes one T cell receptor beta chain. The data were taken from a study of shared T cell receptors in the human thymus. TCRdb's table, derived via immunoSEQ multiplex PCR, lists solely in-frame clones and lacks some. The data show 700,000 to 750,000 clones, 80% to 90% seen once. CDR3 length equals 11 residues. V dropped 1 base and J dropped 11 bases, with 9 bases sitting between them. The V gene's germline CDR1 is SGHTS and CDR2 YDEGEE. The data were also submitted as part of a second study, on human thymus T cells. That work contributes: Thymic tissue was derived from resections collected during corrective heart surgery. Biased V and J segment usage appeared in thymus and peripheral blood. Related research described strongly overlapping thymic repertoires in unrelated people.

The sequencing sample was made of thymocytes. The chain employs TRBV5-8 and TRBJ1-1, with D possibly TRBD1 on 5 matching bases. This clonotype originated in a girl under three years old with a congenital heart defect. CDR3 protein: CASSLSGVAFF. Written as DNA, the CDR3 is TGTGCCAGCAGCTTGTCGGGGGTGGCTTTCTTT.